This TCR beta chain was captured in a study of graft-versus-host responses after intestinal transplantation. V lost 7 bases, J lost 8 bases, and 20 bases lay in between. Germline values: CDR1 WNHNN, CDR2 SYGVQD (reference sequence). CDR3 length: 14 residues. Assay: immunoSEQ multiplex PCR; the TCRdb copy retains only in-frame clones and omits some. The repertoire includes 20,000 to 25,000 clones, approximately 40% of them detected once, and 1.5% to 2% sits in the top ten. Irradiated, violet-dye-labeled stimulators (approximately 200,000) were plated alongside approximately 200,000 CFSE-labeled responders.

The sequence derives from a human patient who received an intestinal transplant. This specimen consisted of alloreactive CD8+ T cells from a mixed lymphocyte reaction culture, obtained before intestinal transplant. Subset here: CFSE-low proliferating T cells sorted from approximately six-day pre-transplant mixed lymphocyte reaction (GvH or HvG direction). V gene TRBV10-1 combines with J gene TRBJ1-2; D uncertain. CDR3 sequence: CASNKPSHVGGYTF. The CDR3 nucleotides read TGCGCCAGCAATAAGCCCAGCCACGTAGGGGGCTACACCTTC.